Only one count was recorded for the clone carrying this TCR beta chain. The antigen is not known. Germline V CDR1 and CDR2: SSHAT, FNYEAQ (reference sequence). V was clipped by 10 bases and J by 0 bases, with 10 bases between them. The CDR3 runs to 13 residues. The investigators amplified TCR beta CDR3 regions from RNA transcripts. HTBI primers drove first-round RT-PCR of the TCR CDR3. TCRdb redid the calling of the multiplex PCR reads with MiXCR, one entry per CDR3 protein. Of 600,000 or so distinct CDR3 sequences in the sample, 35% to 55% were seen once. The data originate from a study of T cells in Graves' hyperthyroidism and ophthalmopathy. General study findings and limits: The model identified upcoming ophthalmopathy a median approximately seven months ahead of onset. Blood also held most thyroid clonotypes expanded beyond 0.001.

An absence of ophthalmopathy progression within 18 months meant stable Graves' hyperthyroidism. Thyroid ultrasound, orbital computed tomography, clinical symptoms, and serum thyroxine and TRAb underpinned diagnoses. This clonotype was sampled from a woman aged 18-35 years with Graves' hyperthyroidism. The sample taken for sequencing was peripheral blood or thyroid tissue (not recorded which). This sequence joins TRBV7-7 and TRBJ1-3; D call uncertain. The DNA for the CDR3 is TGTGCCATAGACGTGGGCTCTGGAAACACCATATATTTT. It yields the protein CAIDVGSGNTIYF.